Each of the 24 T cell receptor beta chains below was sequenced from the same sample in a study of T cell repertoires in cytomegalovirus infection (dated by TCRdb to about 2019). TCRdb shows the sequencer as Illumina HiSeq 1500. TCRdb reprocessed the public reads (quality trimming at Q25 with fastp, clone calling with MiXCR) and kept in-frame beta chains. Each CDR3 protein appears once, grouped with its most common genes and DNA. In all, the sample holds some 560,000 distinct CDR3 sequences, and about 39% of those were seen once. 40% to 60% of the sample is taken by the ten largest. In the paper's terms, the treatment or condition label means: in vitro stimulation with specific CMV peptide epitopes to enrich CMV-specific T cells. What these receptors recognize is not known. Sequencing used cultured PBMCs, obtained from culture after CMV antigen stimulation. These receptors all stem from a human donor in good health (CMV status not recorded). Some clones in this sample may be carry-over from other donors' samples.

This chain joins TRBV28 and TRBJ2-3; D not resolved. CDR3 length: 14 amino acids. The germline V gene encodes CDR1 MDHEN and CDR2 SYDVKM. V lost 5 bases and J 6 bases, leaving 15 bases between the germline ends. CDR3 amino acids: CASSPRPAWDTQYF. Written as DNA, the CDR3 is TGTGCCAGCAGTCCAAGACCAGCGTGGGATACGCAGTATTTT.

The chain links TRBV4-1 to TRBJ2-3; TRBD2 matches 10 bases. Germline CDR1 MGHRA, CDR2 YSYEKL. The CDR3 totals 18 residues. The junction had 12 bases not matched to a gene; V was cut back by 0 bases and J by 6 bases. The CDR3 nucleotides are TGCGCCAGCAGCCAAGATGTTACAGCGGGAGGGCCGAGGGATACGCAGTATTTT. Encoded protein: CASSQDVTAGGPRDTQYF.

This clonotype was detected only a few times. The chain employs TRBV7-9 and TRBJ2-5; D is uncertain. Per the germline V gene, CDR1 is SEHNR and CDR2 is FQNEAQ (reference sequence). The CDR3 contains 15 residues. Trimming took off 3 bases at V and 5 bases at J, with 16 bases between the two ends. Here the CDR3 DNA reads TGTGCCAGCAGCTTGGAATCCCGGCGACGGGAGACCCAGTACTTC. As protein: CASSLESRRRETQYF. Full variable domain (rest looked up from reference TRBV7-9 and TRBJ2-5): DTGVSQNPRHKITKRGQNVTFRCDPISEHNRLYWYRQTLGQGPEFLTYFQNEAQLEKSRLLSDRFSAERPKGSFSTLEIQRTEQGDSAMYLCASSLESRRRETQYFGPGTRLLVL.

This chain uses TRBV6-1 with TRBJ1-1, with D tentatively TRBD1 (6 bases). Germline assignment: CDR1 MNHNS and CDR2 SASEGT. This CDR3 spans 16 amino acids. Trimming removed 1 base from V and 4 bases from J, with 16 bases in between. DNA of the CDR3: TGTGCCAGCAGTGAAGGGCTGGTCTACAGGGCCACTGAAGCTTTCTTT. It encodes CASSEGLVYRATEAFF.

The chain recombines TRBV6-1 with TRBJ1-1; D may be TRBD1 (5 bases). The V end lost 3 bases, the J end lost 2 bases, and 10 bases lay between the germline ends. CDR1 and CDR2 (germline): MNHNS, SASEGT. The CDR3 loop spans 14 amino acids. CDR3 sequence reads: CASSDQQVNTEAFF. The CDR3 DNA is TGTGCCAGCAGTGATCAACAGGTTAACACTGAAGCTTTCTTT.

This clonotype was seen more than once but under ten times. The chain uses TRBV27 and TRBJ2-7; D is possibly TRBD2 (5 bases). This CDR3 has 14 amino acids. V was trimmed by 6 bases and J by 3 bases, leaving 15 bases between them. CDR1 and CDR2 from the germline V gene are MNHEY and SMNVEV (reference sequence). The CDR3, as DNA: TGTGCCAGCAGAAAGACTATTAGGCGCTACGAGCAGTACTTC. Protein product: CASRKTIRRYEQYF.

V usage is TRBV7-2 and J usage is TRBJ2-5, with 7 bases identical to TRBD2. V shed 4 bases, J shed 5 bases, and the junction held 10 bases outside the gene matches. The CDR3 is 15 amino acids. Germline CDR1 and CDR2: SGHTA and FQGNSA. The CDR3 protein is CASSSPGRELETQYF. In DNA form, the CDR3 reads TGTGCCAGCAGCTCCCCAGGGCGGGAGTTGGAGACCCAGTACTTC. Variable domain in full (rest from reference TRBV7-2 and TRBJ2-5): GAGVSQSPSNKVTEKGKDVELRCDPISGHTALYWYRQSLGQGLEFLIYFQGNSAPDKSGLPSDRFSAERTGGSVSTLTIQRTQQEDSAVYLCASSSPGRELETQYFGPGTRLLVL.

The rearrangement links TRBV11-1 to TRBJ2-1; 15 nucleotides agree with TRBD2. The CDR3 is 13 residues long. In germline, CDR1 is SGHAT, CDR2 FQDESV (reference sequence). The V segment lost 3 bases and the J segment 15 bases; nucleotides outside the gene matches: 3. The CDR3 is CASSLGTSGRMFF. The CDR3 nucleotides are TGTGCCAGCAGCTTGGGGACTAGCGGGAGGATGTTCTTC.

There are many counts of this clonotype. V and J are TRBV7-2 and TRBJ2-7; possible D gene TRBD2, 5 bases. The CDR3 runs 14 residues. CDR1 and CDR2 (germline): SGHTA, FQGNSA. V was shortened by 5 bases and J by 5 bases, with 16 bases between the two germline ends. The CDR3, as DNA: TGTGCCAGCAGCCCCGGGAACTATCGCGACGAGCAGTACTTC. It codes for CASSPGNYRDEQYF.

CDR3 protein: CASSRPPWDEQYF. The CDR3 nucleotides are TGTGCCAGCAGCCGCCCGCCGTGGGACGAGCAGTACTTC. This chain links TRBV7-2 with TRBJ2-7; D gene unclear. CDR3 length: 13 residues. With 5 bases removed from V and 5 bases from J, the gap between germline ends came to 13 bases. From germline, CDR1 is SGHTA and CDR2 FQGNSA. Looking up the rest from reference TRBV7-2 and TRBJ2-7 gives the full variable domain: GAGVSQSPSNKVTEKGKDVELRCDPISGHTALYWYRQSLGQGLEFLIYFQGNSAPDKSGLPSDRFSAERTGGSVSTLTIQRTQQEDSAVYLCASSRPPWDEQYFGPGTRLTVT.

This clonotype was detected only a few times. The chain couples TRBV2 to TRBJ2-3; 9 bases align to TRBD2. Unmatched junction bases numbered 2, after V lost 6 bases and J lost 1 base. The CDR3 consists of 14 residues. Germline CDR1 SNHLY, CDR2 FYNNEI. The CDR3 DNA reads as TGTGCCAGCAGCGCTAGCGGGGGCACAGATACGCAGTATTTT. It specifies CASSASGGTDTQYF.

This rearrangement joins TRBV12-3 or TRBV12-4 to TRBJ2-4, with no clear D. This CDR3 comprises 15 residues. V gave up 6 bases and J gave up 4 bases, with 16 bases separating them. The CDR3: CASSFSGIGKNIQYF. CDR3 DNA sequence: TGTGCCAGCAGCTTTAGTGGTATAGGGAAAAACATTCAGTACTTC.

The chain carries TRBV11-3 and TRBJ2-7, with D perhaps TRBD1 or TRBD2 (6 bases each). CDR1 SGHNT and CDR2 YENEEA come from the germline V gene. Trimming shortened V by 0 bases and J by 4 bases, and 22 bases separated the two germline ends. The CDR3 is made up of 18 amino acids. The CDR3, as DNA: TGTGCCAGCAGCTTAGAGAAGGTCTGGCGGGACACCCGATACGAGCAGTACTTC. Protein product: CASSLEKVWRDTRYEQYF.

This clonotype was counted only a few times. The J gene is TRBJ2-1, the V gene TRBV7-6; 14 positions agree with TRBD2. Germline V lookup: CDR1 SGHVS, CDR2 FNYEAQ. The CDR3 consists of 17 residues. V was clipped by 1 base and J by 4 bases; unmatched bases: 3. CDR3 in amino acids: CASSLGGLAGVYNEQFF. CDR3 coding DNA: TGTGCCAGCAGCTTAGGGGGACTAGCGGGAGTTTACAATGAGCAGTTCTTC.

This clonotype was counted a few times. The V and J genes are TRBV4-1 and TRBJ2-7, with TRBD2 matching over 10 bases. The CDR3 has 17 amino acids. Germline-derived CDR1 and CDR2 are MGHRA and YSYEKL. Germline trimming cut 4 bases from V and 5 bases from J; bases unmatched to any gene: 14. The CDR3 region has the DNA TGCGCCAGCAGCCCCGGGGCTAGCGGGGGAAGCGGGGACGAGCAGTACTTC. It is translated as CASSPGASGGSGDEQYF.

This clonotype has only a few counts. The chain joins TRBV19 to TRBJ1-2; D not resolved. CDR1 and CDR2 (germline): LNHDA, SQIVND (reference sequence). V was clipped by 3 bases and J by 4 bases, with 9 bases between them. This CDR3 has 13 residues. The CDR3 DNA is TGTGCCAGTAGTATTGGCCAGTTCTATGGCTACACCTTC. Translation: CASSIGQFYGYTF.

This clonotype was detected only a few times. The chain recombines TRBV7-8 with TRBJ2-7; D not resolved. The CDR3 is 13 amino acids. Germline-derived CDR1 and CDR2 are SGHVS and FQNEAQ. V shed 1 base and J shed 5 bases, with 9 bases lying between them. The CDR3: CASSLVVGNEQYF. The CDR3 nucleotides are TGTGCCAGCAGCTTAGTGGTCGGCAACGAGCAGTACTTC.

The rearrangement joins TRBV3-1 to TRBJ1-2, with D possibly TRBD1 on 5 matching bases. The V gene lost 1 base and the J gene lost 3 bases, with 9 bases spanning the gap. CDR1 and CDR2 from the germline V gene are LGHDT and YNNKEL (reference sequence). This CDR3 is built from 14 residues. Written as DNA, the CDR3 is TGTGCCAGCAGCCAAGTGGGGGGTGACTATGGCTACACCTTC. Its translation: CASSQVGGDYGYTF.

This rearrangement joins TRBV6-5 to TRBJ2-5; D may be TRBD1 (5 bases). The germline V gene has CDR1 MNHEY and CDR2 SVGAGI. This CDR3 is 16 amino acids long. Trimming cost V 0 bases and J 1 base, with 12 bases left between them. The CDR3 DNA reads TGTGCCAGCAGTTACTCGTCAGGGCGCGGCCAAGAGACCCAGTACTTC. Translation: CASSYSSGRGQETQYF.

V gene TRBV18 combines with J gene TRBJ2-3; 7 bases map to TRBD1. The CDR3 contains 16 residues. J lost 4 bases, V lost 3 bases, and 10 bases had no gene match. Looked up from germline, CDR1 is KGHSH and CDR2 is LQKENI. This CDR3 reads CASSPAGTASPDTQYF. As DNA, the CDR3 is TGTGCCAGCTCACCCGCCGGGACAGCTAGCCCAGATACGCAGTATTTT.

CDR3 sequence: CASGPGQGGRERDEQFF. In DNA, the CDR3 is TGTGCTAGTGGACCGGGACAGGGCGGGCGGGAGAGAGATGAGCAGTTCTTC. The chain is built from TRBV12-5 and TRBJ2-1; 9 nucleotides align to TRBD1. With V trimmed by 6 bases and J by 8 bases, 17 bases remained unmatched. The CDR3 has 17 residues. Germline V lookup: CDR1 LGHNT, CDR2 FRNRAP.

This clonotype showed up just a few times. The chain is built from TRBV7-8 and TRBJ2-4, with a possible D match to TRBD2 (5 bases). The V and J ends lost 3 bases and 9 bases respectively, with 12 bases between them. Germline V gives CDR1 SGHVS, CDR2 FQNEAQ. CDR3 length: 13 residues. The CDR3: CASSFGGNPIQYF. DNA for the CDR3: TGTGCCAGCAGCTTTGGAGGAAATCCCATTCAGTACTTC.

The chain couples TRBV7-6 to TRBJ2-3; 7 nucleotides agree with TRBD2. CDR1 SGHVS and CDR2 FNYEAQ come from the germline V gene. This CDR3 is 17 amino acids long. J lost 3 bases, V lost 4 bases, and 13 bases had no gene match. The CDR3 sequence is CASSYDMVPGGTDTQYF. The CDR3 DNA sequence: TGTGCCAGCAGCTACGACATGGTACCGGGGGGAACAGATACGCAGTATTTT.

The chain joins TRBV9 to TRBJ1-1; D gene ambiguous. V was clipped by 2 bases and J by 1 base, with 6 bases between them. The CDR3 loop spans 13 amino acids. Germline V gene data show CDR1 as SGDLS and CDR2 as YYNGEE. The DNA of the CDR3 is TGTGCCAGCAGCGTGACTCCGAACACTGAAGCTTTCTTT. It specifies CASSVTPNTEAFF.